This TCR beta chain was identified in a study of blood T cell repertoires in COVID-19. The CDR3 spans 14 residues. With V trimmed by 2 bases and J by 9 bases, 9 bases remained unmatched. Per the germline V gene, CDR1 is PRHDT and CDR2 is FYEKMQ (reference sequence). The method was immunoSEQ multiplex PCR; TCRdb's version includes in-frame clones alone and lacks a portion of them. The sample gives hundreds of thousands of clones, roughly 88% of which show up once; 1% is in the top ten. Sequencing was carried out using PBMCs or T cells enriched from blood (not recorded which). The sequence came from a woman aged 30 to 39 who had recovered from COVID-19. The chain has TRBV13 and TRBJ2-7, with 8 nucleotides matching TRBD1. Here the CDR3 reads CASSLKQGALGQYF. CDR3 coding DNA: TGTGCCAGCAGCTTAAAGCAGGGGGCCTTGGGGCAGTACTTC.